This T cell receptor beta chain is drawn from a study of shared clonotypes between healthy human individuals. Generated by immunoSEQ multiplex PCR, the TCRdb table keeps only in-frame clones and is missing some. The sample comprises about 1.9 million clones, around 95% of which are singletons, and less than 2% rests with the top ten. Germline loops: CDR1 SQVTM, CDR2 ANQGSEA. The CDR3 runs to 15 residues. The V gene lost 7 bases and the J gene lost 0 bases, with 17 bases spanning the gap. Terminally differentiated effector memory CD45RA+ cells were excluded from the naive CD8 cells, which were CD45RO-negative and positively selected for CCR7.

The V and J genes are TRBV29-1 and TRBJ2-3; the D gene is possibly TRBD1 (6 bases). This TCR derives from a man aged 18 to 30 in good health. Some clones in this sample may be carry-over from other donors' samples. The sequenced sample was naive CD8+ T cells from PBMCs. CDR3 region: CSASSDSRSTDTQYF. In DNA form, the CDR3 reads TGCAGCGCCTCGTCGGACAGCCGCAGCACAGATACGCAGTATTTT.